This T cell receptor (beta chain) was captured in a study of human T cells and chemical hapten exposure. Study-wide background: Chiefly women, the patients showed alopecia areata, totalis or universalis.

This clonotype appeared a few times. Its cognate antigen is unknown. The study, taken as a whole, reports: There were significantly more large CDR3 similarity clusters among expanded TCRs than among controls. Patch test score was positively correlated with the counts of PT1 expanded TCRs.

Stated time point: patch test 3, about 24 weeks after DPC sensitization. Treatment of the sample: therapeutic diphenylcyclopropenone sensitization with weekly scalp DPC. TCRdb re-derived calls from the RACE reads in MiXCR, one entry per CDR3 protein. The data contain 100,000 to 150,000 distinct CDR3 sequences, approximately 11% of them seen just once; the ten biggest clones take up around 2.5%. Germline lookup yields CDR1 LGHNA and CDR2 YNFKEQ. This CDR3 spans 16 amino acids. V was shortened by 2 bases and J by 4 bases, with 15 bases between the two germline ends. The chain has TRBV4-2 and TRBJ1-5, with D uncertain. The TCR originated in a woman in her forties or fifties with alopecia areata. Some clones in this sample may be carry-over from other donors' samples. This specimen consisted of whole blood, obtained in connection with sensitization to the hapten diphenylcyclopropenone (DPC). CDR3 sequence (DNA): TGTGCCAGCAGCCAATCCCTACAAACGGGAAATCAGCCCCAGCATTTT. This encodes CASSQSLQTGNQPQHF.